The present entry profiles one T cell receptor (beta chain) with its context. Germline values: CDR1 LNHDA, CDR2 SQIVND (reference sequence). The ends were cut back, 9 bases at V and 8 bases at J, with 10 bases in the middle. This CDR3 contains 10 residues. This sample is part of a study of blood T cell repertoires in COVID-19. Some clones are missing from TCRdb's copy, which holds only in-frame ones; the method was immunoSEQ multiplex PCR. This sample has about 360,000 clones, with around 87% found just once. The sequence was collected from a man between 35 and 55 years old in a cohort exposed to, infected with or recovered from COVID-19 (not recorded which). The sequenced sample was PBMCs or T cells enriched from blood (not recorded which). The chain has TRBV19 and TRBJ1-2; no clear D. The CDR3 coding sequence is TGTGCCAGCGGCTTGCGGGGCTACACCTTC. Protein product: CASGLRGYTF.